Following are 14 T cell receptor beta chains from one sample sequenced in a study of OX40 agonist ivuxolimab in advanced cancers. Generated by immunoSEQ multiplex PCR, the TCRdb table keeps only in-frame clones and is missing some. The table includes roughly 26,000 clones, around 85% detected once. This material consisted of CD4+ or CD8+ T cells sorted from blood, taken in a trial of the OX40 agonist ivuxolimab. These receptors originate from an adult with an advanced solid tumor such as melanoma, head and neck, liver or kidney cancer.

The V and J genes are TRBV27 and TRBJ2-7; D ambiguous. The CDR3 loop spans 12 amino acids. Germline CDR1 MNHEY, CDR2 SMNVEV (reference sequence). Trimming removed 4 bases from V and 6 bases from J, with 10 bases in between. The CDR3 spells CASSYRGAEQYF. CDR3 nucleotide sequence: TGTGCCAGCAGTTATAGAGGCGCCGAGCAGTACTTC.

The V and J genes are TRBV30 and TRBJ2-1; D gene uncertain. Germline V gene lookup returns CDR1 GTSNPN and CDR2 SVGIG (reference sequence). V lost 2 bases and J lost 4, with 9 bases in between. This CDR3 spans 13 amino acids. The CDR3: CAWSRAAYNEQFF. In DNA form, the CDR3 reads TGTGCCTGGAGTCGGGCCGCTTACAATGAGCAGTTCTTC. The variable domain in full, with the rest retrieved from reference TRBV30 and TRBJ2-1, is SQTIHQWPATLVQPVGSPLSLECTVEGTSNPNLYWYRQAAGRGLQLLFYSVGIGQISSEVPQNLSASRPQDRQFILSSKKLLLSDSGFYLCAWSRAAYNEQFFGPGTRLTVL.

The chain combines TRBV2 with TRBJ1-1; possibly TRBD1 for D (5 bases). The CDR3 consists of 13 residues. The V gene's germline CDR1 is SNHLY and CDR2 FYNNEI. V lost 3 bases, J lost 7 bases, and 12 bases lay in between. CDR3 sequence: CASSDFRGGEAFF. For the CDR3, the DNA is TGTGCCAGCAGTGATTTTAGGGGCGGTGAAGCTTTCTTT.

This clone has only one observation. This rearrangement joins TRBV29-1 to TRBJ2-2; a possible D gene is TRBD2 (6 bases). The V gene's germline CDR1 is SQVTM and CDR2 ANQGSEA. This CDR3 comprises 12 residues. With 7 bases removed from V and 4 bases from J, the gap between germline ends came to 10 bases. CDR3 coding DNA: TGCAGCGCTAGTAGCGGCACCGGGGAGCTGTTTTTT. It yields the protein CSASSGTGELFF.

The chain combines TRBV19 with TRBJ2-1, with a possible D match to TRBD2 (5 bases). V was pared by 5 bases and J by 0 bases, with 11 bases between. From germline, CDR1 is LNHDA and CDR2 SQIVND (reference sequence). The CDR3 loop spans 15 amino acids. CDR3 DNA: TGTGCCAGTAGTTCGGACTGGAGCTCCTACAATGAGCAGTTCTTC. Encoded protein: CASSSDWSSYNEQFF. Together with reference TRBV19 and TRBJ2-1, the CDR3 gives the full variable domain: DGGITQSPKYLFRKEGQNVTLSCEQNLNHDAMYWYRQDPGQGLRLIYYSQIVNDFQKGDIAEGYSVSREKKESFPLTVTSAQKNPTAFYLCASSSDWSSYNEQFFGPGTRLTVL.

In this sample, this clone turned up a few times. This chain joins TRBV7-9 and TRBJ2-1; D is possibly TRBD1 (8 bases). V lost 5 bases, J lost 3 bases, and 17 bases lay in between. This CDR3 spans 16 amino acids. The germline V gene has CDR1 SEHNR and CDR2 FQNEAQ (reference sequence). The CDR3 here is CASSQRDRTYYNEQFF. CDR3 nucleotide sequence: TGTGCCAGCAGCCAGCGGGACAGGACCTACTACAATGAGCAGTTCTTC.

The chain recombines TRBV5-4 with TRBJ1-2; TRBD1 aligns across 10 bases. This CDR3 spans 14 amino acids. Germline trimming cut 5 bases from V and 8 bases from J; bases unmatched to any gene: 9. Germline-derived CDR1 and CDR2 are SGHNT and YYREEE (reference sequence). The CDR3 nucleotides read TGTGCCAGCAGACAGACAGGGGGCGCTGAGGGCTACACCTTC. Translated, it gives CASRQTGGAEGYTF.

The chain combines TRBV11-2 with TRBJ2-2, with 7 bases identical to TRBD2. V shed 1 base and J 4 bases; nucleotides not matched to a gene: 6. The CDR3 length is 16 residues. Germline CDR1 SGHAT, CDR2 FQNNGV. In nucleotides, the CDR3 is TGTGCCAGCAGCTTAGCTCGCGGGAGTGGCACCGGGGAGCTGTTTTTT. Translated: CASSLARGSGTGELFF.

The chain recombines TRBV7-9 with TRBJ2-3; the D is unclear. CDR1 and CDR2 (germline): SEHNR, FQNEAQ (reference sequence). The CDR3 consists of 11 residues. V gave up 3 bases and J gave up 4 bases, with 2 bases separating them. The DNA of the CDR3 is TGTGCCAGCAGCTTTTCAGATACGCAGTATTTT. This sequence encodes CASSFSDTQYF. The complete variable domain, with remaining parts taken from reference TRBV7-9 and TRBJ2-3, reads DTGVSQNPRHKITKRGQNVTFRCDPISEHNRLYWYRQTLGQGPEFLTYFQNEAQLEKSRLLSDRFSAERPKGSFSTLEIQRTEQGDSAMYLCASSFSDTQYFGPGTRLTVL.

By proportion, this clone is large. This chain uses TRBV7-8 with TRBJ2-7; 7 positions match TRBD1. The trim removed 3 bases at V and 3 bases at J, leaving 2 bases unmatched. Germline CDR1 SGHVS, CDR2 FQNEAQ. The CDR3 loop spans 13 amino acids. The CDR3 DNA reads TGTGCCAGCAGCTTTGACAGGGACTACGAGCAGTACTTC. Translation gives CASSFDRDYEQYF.

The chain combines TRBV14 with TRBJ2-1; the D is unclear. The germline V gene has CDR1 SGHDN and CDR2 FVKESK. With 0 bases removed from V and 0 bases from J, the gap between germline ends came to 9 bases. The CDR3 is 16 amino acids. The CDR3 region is CASSQEDGLSYNEQFF. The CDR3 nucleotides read TGTGCCAGCAGCCAAGAAGACGGGCTCTCCTACAATGAGCAGTTCTTC.

The CDR3 reads CASSPHGGAGDLYNEQFF. CDR3 sequence (DNA): TGTGCCAGCAGCCCTCACGGGGGGGCGGGGGACCTCTACAATGAGCAGTTCTTC. The chain is built from TRBV4-2 and TRBJ2-1; 8 nucleotides agree with TRBD2. Trimming removed 4 bases from V and 3 bases from J; junction bases left unmatched: 14. Germline V gives CDR1 LGHNA, CDR2 YNFKEQ. The CDR3 consists of 18 residues.

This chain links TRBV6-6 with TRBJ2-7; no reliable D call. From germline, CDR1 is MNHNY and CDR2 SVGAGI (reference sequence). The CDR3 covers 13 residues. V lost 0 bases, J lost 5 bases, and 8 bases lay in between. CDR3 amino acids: CASSYSPAHEQYF. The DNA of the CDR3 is TGTGCCAGCAGTTACTCTCCGGCTCACGAGCAGTACTTC.

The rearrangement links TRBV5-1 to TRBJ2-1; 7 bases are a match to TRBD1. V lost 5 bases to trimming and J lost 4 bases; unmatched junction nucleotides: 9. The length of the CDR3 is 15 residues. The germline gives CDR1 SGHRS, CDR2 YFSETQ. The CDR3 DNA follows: TGCGCCAGCAGTAGGCACCGGGACAGTTACAATGAGCAGTTCTTC. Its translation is CASSRHRDSYNEQFF.